These T cell receptor beta chains were read from a single sample in a study of Ad26.COV2.S vaccination and SARS-CoV-2 variants. Sequenced by immunoSEQ multiplex PCR; TCRdb stores in-frame clones only, minus some. Of approximately 420,000 clones listed, 70% to 90% are singletons. The sample in question was peripheral blood, obtained in a trial of Ad26.COV2.S vaccine versus placebo. These receptor sequences come from a person between 18 and 59 years old who received the Ad26.COV2.S COVID-19 vaccine or a placebo. CDR3s include the opening cysteine and the closing phenylalanine or tryptophan. Fields, in order: V gene, J gene, clone size, CDR3 protein. Clone size is stated in some rows and not others, as once, few, many or a class when expanded.

V gene: TRBV28; J gene: TRBJ1-6; clone size: once; CDR3 protein: CASWGGVYNSPLHF
V gene: TRBV15; J gene: TRBJ1-5; clone size: -; CDR3 protein: CATSRDTQYSNQPQHF
V gene: TRBV24-1; J gene: TRBJ2-1; clone size: -; CDR3 protein: CATSHPTGFAYNEQFF
V gene: TRBV9; J gene: TRBJ2-1; clone size: -; CDR3 protein: CASSVAGTFYNEQFF
V gene: TRBV10-1; J gene: TRBJ2-7; clone size: -; CDR3 protein: CASSESRVLAGIWDYEQYF
V gene: TRBV29-1; J gene: TRBJ2-1; clone size: -; CDR3 protein: CSAGSVGEQFF
V gene: TRBV7-9; J gene: TRBJ1-1; clone size: -; CDR3 protein: CASSLQPLGRTEAFF
V gene: TRBV29-1; J gene: TRBJ1-5; clone size: -; CDR3 protein: CSAGGGADQPQHF
V gene: TRBV5-1; J gene: TRBJ1-1; clone size: -; CDR3 protein: CASSLDRGTEAFF
V gene: TRBV19; J gene: TRBJ2-6; clone size: -; CDR3 protein: CATSPGTGSGANVLTF
V gene: TRBV3-1/TRBV3-2; J gene: TRBJ2-3; clone size: once; CDR3 protein: CASSWSIRTDTQYF
V gene: TRBV28; J gene: TRBJ2-3; clone size: -; CDR3 protein: CASSLYVGGTADTQYF
V gene: TRBV5-1; J gene: TRBJ1-2; clone size: -; CDR3 protein: CASSVEVSWDGYTF
V gene: TRBV19; J gene: TRBJ2-7; clone size: -; CDR3 protein: CASSIGGSSYEQYF
V gene: TRBV7-8; J gene: TRBJ2-7; clone size: -; CDR3 protein: CASSLYRDIHEQYF
V gene: TRBV5-1; J gene: TRBJ1-2; clone size: -; CDR3 protein: CASSRNPGQGSYGYTF
V gene: TRBV28; J gene: TRBJ1-5; clone size: -; CDR3 protein: CASSPNAGMGNQPQHF
V gene: TRBV15; J gene: TRBJ2-7; clone size: -; CDR3 protein: CATSRAGTGIYEQYF
V gene: TRBV6-1; J gene: TRBJ2-7; clone size: once; CDR3 protein: CATRSSVAEQYF
V gene: TRBV18; J gene: TRBJ2-3; clone size: -; CDR3 protein: CASSPRTGEGDTQYF
V gene: TRBV5-5; J gene: TRBJ2-6; clone size: -; CDR3 protein: CASALIGQGAGANVLTF
V gene: TRBV7-3; J gene: TRBJ2-2; clone size: -; CDR3 protein: CASSLNPGSVPGELFF
V gene: TRBV20-1; J gene: TRBJ2-5; clone size: -; CDR3 protein: CSASPGTSGGLHETQYF
V gene: TRBV4-2; J gene: TRBJ2-1; clone size: -; CDR3 protein: CASSWSRENGNEQFF
V gene: TRBV10-3; J gene: TRBJ2-2; clone size: -; CDR3 protein: CAISSGTGGTNTGELFF
V gene: TRBV7-2; J gene: TRBJ2-5; clone size: -; CDR3 protein: CASSLIGTSGRETQYF
V gene: TRBV7-6; J gene: TRBJ2-7; clone size: -; CDR3 protein: CASSLNRVANEQYF
V gene: TRBV15; J gene: TRBJ1-3; clone size: -; CDR3 protein: CATSLSGNTIYF
V gene: TRBV28; J gene: TRBJ2-7; clone size: -; CDR3 protein: CASSLTGLAKHEQYF
V gene: TRBV27; J gene: TRBJ1-4; clone size: -; CDR3 protein: CASSWAGANEKLFF
V gene: TRBV7-8; J gene: TRBJ2-5; clone size: -; CDR3 protein: CASSFVGLAEYQETQYF
V gene: TRBV19; J gene: TRBJ1-6; clone size: -; CDR3 protein: CASSSQGEEGYNSPLHF
V gene: TRBV7-9; J gene: TRBJ2-5; clone size: -; CDR3 protein: CASSPGLAGVLGTQYF
V gene: TRBV6-4; J gene: TRBJ1-3; clone size: few; CDR3 protein: CASSDPITHRSGNTIYF
V gene: TRBV19; J gene: TRBJ2-5; clone size: -; CDR3 protein: CASSAHGQSQETQYF
V gene: TRBV3-1/TRBV3-2; J gene: TRBJ1-6; clone size: -; CDR3 protein: CASSQYGGQGNSPLHF
V gene: TRBV7-8; J gene: TRBJ1-2; clone size: -; CDR3 protein: CASSSGTGNYGYTF
V gene: TRBV9; J gene: TRBJ2-3; clone size: -; CDR3 protein: CASSPQGGTQYF
V gene: TRBV5-8; J gene: TRBJ1-2; clone size: -; CDR3 protein: CASSPGQGNYGYTF
V gene: TRBV6-5; J gene: TRBJ2-5; clone size: few; CDR3 protein: CASSYAGGPLETQYF
V gene: TRBV7-2; J gene: TRBJ2-7; clone size: -; CDR3 protein: CASSLGREYYEQYF
V gene: TRBV11-2; J gene: TRBJ2-6; clone size: -; CDR3 protein: CASRPTVSSGANVLTF
V gene: TRBV29-1; J gene: TRBJ1-4; clone size: -; CDR3 protein: CSVAGQGATNEKLFF